The rows below give T cell receptor beta chains drawn from one sample of a study of blood T cell repertoires in COVID-19. Method: immunoSEQ multiplex PCR; TCRdb's copy keeps in-frame clones and lacks some. The sample consists of roughly 380,000 clones, around nine tenths of them appearing once. The sequencing sample was made of PBMCs or T cells enriched from blood (not recorded which). These receptor sequences come from a woman aged 30 to 39 who had been exposed to COVID-19. The CDR3 runs from the conserved cysteine through the conserved F or W. Fields, in order: V gene, D gene, clone size, J gene, CDR3 protein, CDR3 DNA. D genes are given only for firm matches. Size tells how often a clone was seen (once, few, many) or the class of an expanded clone, and some rows leave it out.

TRBV2	.	.	TRBJ1-2	CASTRGDSNYGYTF	TGTGCCAGCACCCGGGGGGACTCTAACTATGGCTACACCTTC
TRBV4-1	TRBD2	.	TRBJ2-7	CASSPSGMLSYEQYF	TGCGCCAGCAGCCCCAGCGGGATGTTATCCTACGAGCAGTACTTC
TRBV15	.	.	TRBJ2-4	CATSGTGAGLAKNIQYF	TGTGCCACCAGCGGAACCGGGGCGGGGCTAGCCAAAAACATTCAGTACTTC
TRBV30	TRBD1	.	TRBJ1-1	CAWSPGQGKAFF	TGTGCCTGGAGCCCCGGACAGGGAAAAGCTTTCTTT
TRBV29-1	.	.	TRBJ2-7	CSVGGNEQYF	TGCAGCGTTGGTGGCAACGAGCAGTACTTC
TRBV24-1	TRBD1	.	TRBJ1-2	CATSGPGQGNYGYTF	TGTGCCACCAGTGGACCGGGACAGGGGAACTATGGCTACACCTTC
TRBV29-1	TRBD2	.	TRBJ2-1	CSVEASGSYNEQFF	TGCAGCGTTGAGGCTAGCGGATCCTACAATGAGCAGTTCTTC
TRBV30	.	once	TRBJ2-7	CAWSAGFQAYEQYF	TGTGCCTGGAGCGCAGGGTTTCAGGCCTACGAGCAGTACTTC
TRBV3-1/TRBV3-2	TRBD2	.	TRBJ2-3	CASSQDWSGGRSDTQYF	TGTGCCAGCAGCCAAGATTGGTCGGGAGGGCGGTCAGATACGCAGTATTTT
TRBV27	.	.	TRBJ1-5	CASRWGRRSCPQHF	TGTGCCAGCCGATGGGGGCGGCGATCATGTCCCCAGCATTTT
TRBV27	TRBD2	many	TRBJ2-3	CASSLWASGRSTDTQYF	TGTGCCAGCAGTTTATGGGCTAGCGGGAGGTCCACAGATACGCAGTATTTT
TRBV10-3	TRBD2	.	TRBJ2-4	CAIRDGTSGLEDIQYF	TGTGCCATCAGGGACGGGACTAGCGGGTTGGAGGACATTCAGTACTTC
TRBV24-1	TRBD1	.	TRBJ2-1	CATSDSGTGGYNEQFF	TGTGCCACCAGTGATTCCGGGACAGGGGGCTACAATGAGCAGTTCTTC
TRBV2	.	.	TRBJ2-7	CATHREGEVYEQYF	TGTGCCACCCACCGTGAGGGCGAGGTCTACGAGCAGTACTTC
TRBV15	.	few	TRBJ1-4	CATSRDLGTGANEKLFF	TGTGCCACCAGCAGAGATTTAGGAACAGGTGCTAATGAAAAACTGTTTTTT
TRBV9	.	.	TRBJ1-5	CASSVAGEEYQPQHF	TGTGCCAGCAGCGTAGCTGGGGAGGAATATCAGCCCCAGCATTTT
TRBV27	.	.	TRBJ1-1	CASSSGGTEAFF	TGTGCCAGCAGTTCCGGGGGCACTGAAGCTTTCTTT
TRBV29-1	TRBD1	.	TRBJ2-1	CSVERVTGGSEQFF	TGCAGCGTTGAACGGGTTACAGGGGGCAGTGAGCAGTTCTTC
TRBV7-9	.	.	TRBJ1-2	CASSLAGTNYGYTF	TGTGCCAGCAGCTTAGCGGGGACAAACTATGGCTACACCTTC
TRBV25-1	TRBD2	.	TRBJ2-7	CASSEWASGTASYEQYF	TGTGCCAGCAGTGAATGGGCTAGCGGGACCGCATCCTACGAGCAGTACTTC
TRBV19	TRBD2	.	TRBJ2-1	CASSHGGLAGRYNEQFF	TGTGCCAGTAGTCATGGGGGGCTAGCGGGACGTTACAATGAGCAGTTCTTC
TRBV24-1	.	.	TRBJ2-5	CATSSGLRETQYF	TGTGCCACCAGTTCTGGGCTTCGGGAGACCCAGTACTTC
TRBV5-6	.	.	TRBJ1-1	CASRSTARNTEAFF	TGTGCCAGCAGATCGACAGCCCGGAACACTGAAGCTTTCTTT
TRBV5-1	TRBD2	.	TRBJ2-1	CASSFSGEGYEQFF	TGCGCCAGCAGCTTTAGTGGGGAGGGCTATGAGCAGTTCTTC
TRBV7-3	.	once	TRBJ1-4	CASSPRIDLGHEKLFF	TGTGCCAGCAGCCCCAGGATCGACTTGGGGCATGAAAAACTGTTTTTT
TRBV12-3/TRBV12-4	.	.	TRBJ1-2	CASSPGFYGYTF	TGTGCCAGCAGTCCAGGGTTTTATGGCTACACCTTC
TRBV19	.	.	TRBJ1-4	CASRLLKAAGELFF	TGTGCCAGTAGACTTTTAAAAGCGGCGGGGGAACTGTTTTTT
TRBV5-1	TRBD2	.	TRBJ2-7	CASSPPELAGGSYEQYF	TGCGCCAGCAGCCCGCCGGAGCTAGCGGGAGGGTCGTACGAGCAGTACTTC
TRBV24-1	.	few	TRBJ2-7	CATSDKENRYEQYF	TGTGCCACCAGTGACAAAGAGAACAGATACGAGCAGTACTTC
TRBV19	.	.	TRBJ2-6	CASSPQWSSGANVLTF	TGTGCCAGTAGTCCGCAGTGGAGCTCTGGGGCCAACGTCCTGACTTTC
TRBV2	TRBD1	.	TRBJ1-5	CASSERDRLNQPQHF	TGTGCCAGCAGTGAACGGGACAGACTTAATCAGCCCCAGCATTTT
TRBV18	TRBD1	.	TRBJ1-2	CASSPYRGRDVVGYTF	TGTGCCAGCTCACCTTACAGGGGGCGCGATGTCGTCGGCTACACCTTC
TRBV3-1/TRBV3-2	TRBD2	.	TRBJ2-7	CASSQDPGGPSYEQYF	TGTGCCAGCAGCCAAGATCCGGGGGGGCCCTCCTACGAGCAGTACTTC
TRBV29-1	TRBD1	.	TRBJ2-2	CSVVTGAITGELFF	TGCAGCGTTGTTACAGGGGCGATCACCGGGGAGCTGTTTTTT
TRBV6-4	.	.	TRBJ2-2	CASRENFNTGELFF	TGTGCCAGCAGGGAGAATTTTAACACCGGGGAGCTGTTTTTT
TRBV27	TRBD1	.	TRBJ2-7	CASSLRDRVYEQYF	TGTGCCAGCAGTTTAAGGGACAGGGTCTACGAGCAGTACTTC
TRBV18	TRBD2	.	TRBJ2-1	CASSPTGTSSRNEQFF	TGTGCCAGCTCACCGACCGGGACTAGTAGCCGCAATGAGCAGTTCTTC
TRBV7-9	TRBD1	.	TRBJ1-5	CASSLGDRGSNQPQHF	TGTGCCAGCAGCTTAGGGGACAGGGGTAGCAATCAGCCCCAGCATTTT
TRBV2	TRBD2	.	TRBJ2-7	CASSESSGRLGEQYF	TGTGCCAGCAGTGAATCTAGCGGGAGACTGGGCGAGCAGTACTTC